Below, one T cell receptor beta chain is given with its context. The sample is drawn from a study of blood T cell repertoires in COVID-19. The overall study: Samples taken during acute and convalescent COVID-19 were collected in the United States, Italy and Spain.

CDR3 length equals 15 residues. Germline CDR1 is SGHTS and CDR2 is YDEGEE. V was clipped by 3 bases and J by 6 bases; unmatched bases: 11. Cohorts were based on clinical histories the participants reported. The authors' processing: By means of reference gene primer amplification, nucleated cell counts were estimated. The method was immunoSEQ multiplex PCR; TCRdb's version includes in-frame clones alone and lacks a portion of them. Clone size and V and J calls were adopted from that table, with D and trimming inferred from the DNA. Of roughly 280,000 clones listed, around 91% are singletons. Material for sequencing was PBMCs or T cells enriched from blood (not recorded which). The V call is TRBV5-8, the J call TRBJ1-2; 7 bases agree with TRBD1. The sequence came from a woman under 30 who had recovered from COVID-19. CDR3 nucleotides: TGTGCCAGCAGCTCGGCGGGACAGCCAAATAATGGCTACACCTTC. Translation gives CASSSAGQPNNGYTF.